The 14 T cell receptor beta chains below were found in one sample sequenced in a study of shared clonotypes between healthy human individuals. Terminally differentiated effector memory CD45RA+ cells were excluded by CCR7 positive selection of CD45RO-negative cells. Clones were sequenced by immunoSEQ multiplex PCR, and TCRdb holds only the in-frame ones, with some missing. The sample has about 2.2 million clones; 93% are singletons. The sample was naive CD8+ T cells from PBMCs. These receptors originate from a man younger than 35 in good health. Some clones in this sample may be carry-over from other donors' samples.

This rearrangement joins TRBV14 to TRBJ1-3; D gene unclear. CDR3 length equals 17 residues. Germline lookup yields CDR1 SGHDN and CDR2 FVKESK. Trimming cost V 3 bases and J 4 bases, with 19 bases left between them. This CDR3 reads CASSQEDGRQRGNTIYF. The CDR3 DNA reads as TGTGCCAGCAGCCAGGAGGACGGCCGACAAAGAGGAAACACCATATATTTT.

The chain carries TRBV7-3 and TRBJ2-1, with a possible D match to TRBD1 (6 bases). In germline, CDR1 is SGHTA, CDR2 FQGTGA. V was shortened by 2 bases and J by 8 bases, with 16 bases between the two germline ends. The CDR3 totals 15 residues. The CDR3 nucleotides are TGTGCCAGCAGCTTATCTACAGGGTTCCTGGATGAGCAGTTCTTC. Translation: CASSLSTGFLDEQFF.

The rearrangement joins TRBV9 to TRBJ2-2; D remains unclear. Germline CDR1 SGDLS, CDR2 YYNGEE. V lost 1 base to trimming and J lost 5 bases, with 9 bases between them. CDR3 size: 14 residues. CDR3: CASSVIEMTGELFF. CDR3 nucleotides: TGTGCCAGCAGCGTAATCGAGATGACCGGGGAGCTGTTTTTT.

V usage is TRBV15 and J usage is TRBJ1-5, with 8 bases fitting TRBD1. Germline V gene lookup returns CDR1 LNHNV and CDR2 YYDKDF (reference sequence). The CDR3 loop spans 18 amino acids. Trimming removed 2 bases from V and 5 bases from J; junction bases left unmatched: 14. The chain's CDR3 is CATSRLPKRQGQDQPQHF. In DNA form, the CDR3 reads TGTGCCACCAGCAGACTCCCTAAACGACAGGGACAGGATCAGCCCCAGCATTTT.

The chain employs TRBV6-4 and TRBJ2-2; 7 nucleotides line up with TRBD2. CDR3 length: 16 amino acids. Trimming at V came to 4 bases and at J to 0 bases, leaving 5 bases not matched to a gene. CDR1 is MRHNA, CDR2 SNTAGT, per germline. Here the CDR3 reads CASSVRLAANTGELFF. CDR3 nucleotide sequence: TGTGCCAGCAGTGTACGTCTAGCGGCGAACACCGGGGAGCTGTTTTTT.

The gene calls are TRBV14 and TRBJ2-5; 7 positions match TRBD1. The CDR3 has 15 residues. The germline CDR1 and CDR2 sequences are SGHDN and FVKESK. With 1 base clipped from V and 3 bases from J, the junction kept 5 bases outside the gene matches. The CDR3 sequence: CASSQVQGPKETQYF. The CDR3, as DNA: TGTGCCAGCAGCCAAGTACAGGGGCCCAAAGAGACCCAGTACTTC.

The V call is TRBV11-2, the J call TRBJ2-7; 8 nucleotides agree with TRBD1. With V trimmed by 3 bases and J by 1 base, 5 bases remained unmatched. CDR3 length equals 15 residues. Germline CDR1 SGHAT, CDR2 FQNNGV. The CDR3 here is CASSFLRTGSYEQYF. CDR3 coding DNA: TGTGCCAGCAGCTTTCTGAGGACAGGGTCCTACGAGCAGTACTTC.

This CDR3 reads CASSVGTYEQYF. The CDR3 nucleotides are TGTGCCAGCAGTGTAGGCACCTACGAGCAGTACTTC. The chain joins TRBV25-1 to TRBJ2-7; D is uncertain. V was trimmed by 4 bases and J by 2 bases, leaving 6 bases between them. The CDR3 covers 12 residues. Germline V CDR1 and CDR2: MGHDK, SYGVNS.

The J gene is TRBJ2-7, the V gene TRBV25-1, with 11 bases fitting TRBD2. The length of the CDR3 is 15 residues. Germline V lookup: CDR1 MGHDK, CDR2 SYGVNS. V gave up 3 bases and J gave up 6 bases; unmatched junction bases: 7. The DNA of the CDR3 is TGTGCCAGCAGTGACCCACTAGCGGGAGTCGTCGAGCAGTACTTC. It codes for CASSDPLAGVVEQYF.

V gene TRBV11-2 combines with J gene TRBJ2-1; D may be TRBD1 or TRBD2 (5 bases each). V was trimmed by 1 base and J by 5 bases, leaving 18 bases between them. The CDR3 has 17 amino acids. Germline values: CDR1 SGHAT, CDR2 FQNNGV. In DNA, the CDR3 is TGTGCCAGCAGCTTAGCTGCCCGGGACGGAAAGAACAATGAGCAGTTCTTC. This translates into CASSLAARDGKNNEQFF.

This clone was recorded only once. The chain joins TRBV28 to TRBJ2-5; tentatively, D is TRBD2 (5 bases). The CDR3 totals 13 residues. Per germline, CDR1 MDHEN and CDR2 SYDVKM. The V end lost 11 bases, the J end lost 5 bases, and 18 bases lay between the germline ends. CDR3 sequence: CASVGRVGETQYF. The CDR3 DNA follows: TGTGCCTCAGTCGGGCGGGTGGGGGAGACCCAGTACTTC.

V gene TRBV7-8 combines with J gene TRBJ2-7; maybe TRBD1 (5 bases). Germline assignment: CDR1 SGHVS and CDR2 FQNEAQ. Trimming stripped 5 bases from V and 7 bases from J, with 9 bases between. The CDR3 has 11 residues. As DNA, the CDR3 is TGTGCCAGCAGCCCCCGACAGGAGCAGTACTTC. Its protein product is CASSPRQEQYF.

CDR3 sequence: CASSVTDREGGETQYF. In DNA form, the CDR3 reads TGTGCCAGCAGCGTAACCGACAGGGAGGGAGGAGAGACCCAGTACTTC. The genes are TRBV9 and TRBJ2-5; D is perhaps TRBD1 or TRBD2 (7 bases each). Germline loops: CDR1 SGDLS, CDR2 YYNGEE. Trimming removed 1 base at V and 4 bases at J, with 17 bases between. This CDR3 is 16 amino acids long.

J is TRBJ2-3 and V is TRBV27; possibly TRBD1 for D (6 bases). The germline CDR1 and CDR2 sequences are MNHEY and SMNVEV (reference sequence). The CDR3 extends over 13 amino acids. Trimming took off 9 bases at V and 4 bases at J, with 14 bases between the two ends. This chain's CDR3 is CASRGQFPDTQYF. The CDR3 bases are TGTGCCAGTCGAGGACAGTTCCCAGATACGCAGTATTTT.